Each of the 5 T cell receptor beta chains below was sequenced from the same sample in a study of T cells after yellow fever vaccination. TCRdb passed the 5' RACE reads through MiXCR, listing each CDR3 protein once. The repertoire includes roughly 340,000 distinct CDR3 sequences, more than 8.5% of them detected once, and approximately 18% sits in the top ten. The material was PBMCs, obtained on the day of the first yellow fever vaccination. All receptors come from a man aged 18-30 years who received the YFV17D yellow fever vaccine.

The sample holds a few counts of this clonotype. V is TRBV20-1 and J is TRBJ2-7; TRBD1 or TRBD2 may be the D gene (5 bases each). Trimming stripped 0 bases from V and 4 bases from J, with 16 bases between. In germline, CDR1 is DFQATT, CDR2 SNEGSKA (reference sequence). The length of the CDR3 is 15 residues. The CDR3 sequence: CSARDPGTLGYEQYF. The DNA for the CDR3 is TGCAGTGCTAGAGATCCGGGGACCTTGGGATACGAGCAGTACTTC.

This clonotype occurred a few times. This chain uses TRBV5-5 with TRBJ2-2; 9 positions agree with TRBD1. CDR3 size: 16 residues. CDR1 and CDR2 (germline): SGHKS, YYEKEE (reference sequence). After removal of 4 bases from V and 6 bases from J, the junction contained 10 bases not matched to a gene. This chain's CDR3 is CASSRPDRGFAGELFF. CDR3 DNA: TGTGCCAGCAGCCGACCCGACAGGGGGTTTGCCGGGGAGCTGTTTTTT.

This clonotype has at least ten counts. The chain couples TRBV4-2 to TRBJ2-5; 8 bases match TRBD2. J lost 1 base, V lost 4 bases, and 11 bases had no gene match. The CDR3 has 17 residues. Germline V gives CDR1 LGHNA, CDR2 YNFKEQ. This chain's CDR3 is CASSPLAGTTLQETQYF. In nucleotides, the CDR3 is TGTGCCAGCAGCCCCTTAGCGGGGACTACCCTCCAAGAGACCCAGTACTTC.

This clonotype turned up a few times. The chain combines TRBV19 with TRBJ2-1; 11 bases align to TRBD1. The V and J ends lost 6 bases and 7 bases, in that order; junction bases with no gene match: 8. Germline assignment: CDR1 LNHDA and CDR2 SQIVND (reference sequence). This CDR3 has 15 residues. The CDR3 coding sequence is TGTGCCAGTAGGCCGGGACAGGGGGGGAGAAATGAGCAGTTCTTC. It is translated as CASRPGQGGRNEQFF.

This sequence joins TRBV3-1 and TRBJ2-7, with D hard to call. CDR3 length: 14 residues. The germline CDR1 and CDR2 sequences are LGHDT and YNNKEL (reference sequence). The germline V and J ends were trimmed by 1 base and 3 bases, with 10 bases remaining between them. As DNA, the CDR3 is TGTGCCAGCAGCCAAGCGGTACAGCTCTACGAGCAGTACTTC. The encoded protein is CASSQAVQLYEQYF.